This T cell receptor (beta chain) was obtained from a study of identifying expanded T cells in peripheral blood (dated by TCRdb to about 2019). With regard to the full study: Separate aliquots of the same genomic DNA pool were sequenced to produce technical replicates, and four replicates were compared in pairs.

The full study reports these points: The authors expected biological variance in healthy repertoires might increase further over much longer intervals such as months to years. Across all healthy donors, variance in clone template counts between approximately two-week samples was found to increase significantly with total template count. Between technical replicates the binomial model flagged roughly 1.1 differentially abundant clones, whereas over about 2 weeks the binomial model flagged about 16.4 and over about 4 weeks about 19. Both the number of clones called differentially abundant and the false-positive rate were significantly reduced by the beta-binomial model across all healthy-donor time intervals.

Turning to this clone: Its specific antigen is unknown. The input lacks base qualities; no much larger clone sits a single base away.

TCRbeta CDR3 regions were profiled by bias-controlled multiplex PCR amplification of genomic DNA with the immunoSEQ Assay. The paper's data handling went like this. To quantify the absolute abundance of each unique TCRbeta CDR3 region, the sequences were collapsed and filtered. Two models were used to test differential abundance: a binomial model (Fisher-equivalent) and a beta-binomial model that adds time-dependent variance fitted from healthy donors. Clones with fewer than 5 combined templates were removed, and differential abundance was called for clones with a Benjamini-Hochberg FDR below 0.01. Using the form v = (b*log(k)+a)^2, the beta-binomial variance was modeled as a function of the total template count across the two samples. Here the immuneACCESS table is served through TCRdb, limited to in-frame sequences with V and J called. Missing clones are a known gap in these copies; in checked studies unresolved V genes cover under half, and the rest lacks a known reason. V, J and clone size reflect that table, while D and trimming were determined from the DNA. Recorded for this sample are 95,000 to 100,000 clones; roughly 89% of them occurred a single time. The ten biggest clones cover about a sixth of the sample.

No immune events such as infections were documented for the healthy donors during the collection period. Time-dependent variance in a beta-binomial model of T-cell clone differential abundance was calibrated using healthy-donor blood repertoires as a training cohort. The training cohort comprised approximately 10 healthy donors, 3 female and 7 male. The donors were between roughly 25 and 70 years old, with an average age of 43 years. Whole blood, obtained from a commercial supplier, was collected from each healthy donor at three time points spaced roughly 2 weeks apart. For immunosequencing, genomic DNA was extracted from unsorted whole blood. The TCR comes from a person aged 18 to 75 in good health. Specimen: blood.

CDR3 region: CASRLDRDRNQPQHF. The sequence in DNA is TGTGCCAGCAGATTAGACAGGGATCGTAATCAGCCCCAGCATTTT. The chain is assembled from TRBV6-5 and TRBJ1-5, with 7 bases aligning to TRBD1. From the germline V gene, CDR1 is MNHEY and CDR2 is SVGAGI. Unmatched junction bases come to 9, with V trimmed by 6 bases and J by 4 bases. From the cysteine up to the phenylalanine, the CDR3 has a length of 15 residues. Of all the DNA, just the CDR3 is kept, 45 bases in frame from base 1.